This T cell receptor (beta chain) was captured in a study of T cells after yellow fever vaccination. V lost 4 bases to trimming and J lost 3 bases, with 14 bases between them. The CDR3 has 14 amino acids. Germline CDR1 reads SGHRS; CDR2 reads YFSETQ. There are a few counts of this clonotype. One entry per CDR3 protein, called by TCRdb with MiXCR from the 5' RACE reads. Of some 350,000 distinct CDR3 sequences listed, about 6.2% were seen once; the top ten hold approximately 15%. This TCR was recovered from a man aged 30 to 39 who received the YFV17D yellow fever vaccine. This sequence joins TRBV5-1 and TRBJ2-7; possibly TRBD2 for D (5 bases). The sample was PBMCs, taken 5 days after the yellow fever booster vaccination. The CDR3 protein is CASSPSKDFYEQYF. In DNA form, the CDR3 reads TGCGCCAGCAGCCCTAGCAAAGACTTCTACGAGCAGTACTTC.